These T cell receptor beta chains were read from a single sample in a study of cytomegalovirus exposure and HLA in healthy donors. This table comes from immunoSEQ multiplex PCR, and its TCRdb copy is limited to in-frame clones, with some not included. The data contain some 180,000 clones, roughly 82% of them seen just once; the ten biggest clones take up approximately 1.4%. Sample: PBMCs. Receptors originate from a man between 35 and 55 years old in good health and CMV-seronegative. CDR3s include the opening cysteine and the closing phenylalanine or tryptophan. Each record gives: V gene, D gene, clone size, J gene, CDR3 protein, CDR3 DNA. The D gene is left open where the match is weak. Clone size appears in some rows only: once, few, many, or a class for an expanded clone.

V gene: TRBV7-2; D gene: .; clone size: .; J gene: TRBJ2-7; CDR3 protein: CASRFSEPYEQYF; CDR3 DNA: TGTGCCAGCAGATTCTCCGAGCCCTACGAGCAGTACTTC
V gene: TRBV28; D gene: .; clone size: .; J gene: TRBJ1-1; CDR3 protein: CASSPALAGSKTEAFF; CDR3 DNA: TGTGCCAGCAGTCCAGCCCTGGCGGGTTCGAAGACTGAAGCTTTCTTT
V gene: TRBV7-6; D gene: .; clone size: .; J gene: TRBJ2-5; CDR3 protein: CASSPSGAQETQYF; CDR3 DNA: TGTGCCAGCAGCCCCTCGGGAGCCCAAGAGACCCAGTACTTC
V gene: TRBV28; D gene: .; clone size: .; J gene: TRBJ1-3; CDR3 protein: CASSLWGPVGNTIYF; CDR3 DNA: TGTGCCAGCAGTTTATGGGGGCCGGTTGGAAACACCATATATTTT
V gene: TRBV28; D gene: .; clone size: .; J gene: TRBJ2-3; CDR3 protein: CASRSLLRLVVDTQYF; CDR3 DNA: TGTGCCAGCAGATCCCTCCTGAGACTAGTGGTAGATACGCAGTATTTT
V gene: TRBV28; D gene: TRBD2; clone size: .; J gene: TRBJ2-3; CDR3 protein: CASSSPLSGRGTDTQYF; CDR3 DNA: TGTGCCAGCAGTTCCCCTCTTAGCGGGAGGGGGACAGATACGCAGTATTTT
V gene: TRBV4-2; D gene: TRBD1; clone size: .; J gene: TRBJ2-5; CDR3 protein: CASSRTAPGQGPPSQETQYF; CDR3 DNA: TGTGCCAGCAGCCGGACAGCCCCGGGACAGGGCCCCCCCTCTCAAGAGACCCAGTACTTC
V gene: TRBV27; D gene: TRBD2; clone size: .; J gene: TRBJ2-1; CDR3 protein: CASSFRDRGLAGVGDEQFF; CDR3 DNA: TGTGCCAGCAGTTTCCGGGACAGAGGACTAGCGGGAGTAGGTGATGAGCAGTTCTTC
V gene: TRBV7-6; D gene: .; clone size: .; J gene: TRBJ1-1; CDR3 protein: CASSQAGQLNTEAFF; CDR3 DNA: TGTGCCAGCAGCCAAGCCGGACAGCTTAACACTGAAGCTTTCTTT
V gene: TRBV4-3; D gene: .; clone size: .; J gene: TRBJ2-1; CDR3 protein: CASSQDDPPTGDQGLNEQFF; CDR3 DNA: TGCGCCAGCAGCCAAGATGATCCCCCCACCGGAGATCAGGGGCTCAATGAGCAGTTCTTC
V gene: TRBV19; D gene: .; clone size: .; J gene: TRBJ1-1; CDR3 protein: CASIIGDTEAFF; CDR3 DNA: TGTGCCAGTATAATAGGGGACACTGAAGCTTTCTTT
V gene: TRBV7-8; D gene: TRBD2; clone size: .; J gene: TRBJ2-1; CDR3 protein: CASSFQGLAGSSYNEQFF; CDR3 DNA: TGTGCCAGCAGCTTCCAGGGACTAGCGGGGAGCTCCTACAATGAGCAGTTCTTC
V gene: TRBV10-2; D gene: TRBD2; clone size: once; J gene: TRBJ2-3; CDR3 protein: CASSEYPTSGYTDTQYF; CDR3 DNA: TGCGCCAGCAGTGAGTATCCTACTAGCGGTTACACAGATACGCAGTATTTT
V gene: TRBV7-2; D gene: TRBD2; clone size: .; J gene: TRBJ2-1; CDR3 protein: CASSSALAGVNEQFF; CDR3 DNA: TGTGCCAGCAGCTCCGCACTAGCGGGAGTCAATGAGCAGTTCTTC
V gene: TRBV9; D gene: TRBD1; clone size: .; J gene: TRBJ2-1; CDR3 protein: CASSDQGAGYNEQFF; CDR3 DNA: TGTGCCAGCAGCGACCAGGGGGCGGGCTACAATGAGCAGTTCTTC
V gene: TRBV10-3; D gene: TRBD1; clone size: once; J gene: TRBJ1-2; CDR3 protein: CAINGQGPGDGYTF; CDR3 DNA: TGTGCCATCAATGGACAGGGACCGGGGGATGGCTACACCTTC
V gene: TRBV10-3; D gene: .; clone size: .; J gene: TRBJ2-7; CDR3 protein: CAISEAGVAEQYF; CDR3 DNA: TGTGCCATCAGTGAGGCCGGGGTCGCCGAGCAGTACTTC
V gene: TRBV4-2; D gene: .; clone size: .; J gene: TRBJ1-3; CDR3 protein: CASSQEPAGTGNTIYF; CDR3 DNA: TGTGCCAGCAGCCAAGAACCGGCAGGGACTGGAAACACCATATATTTT
V gene: TRBV28; D gene: TRBD1; clone size: .; J gene: TRBJ1-5; CDR3 protein: CASSLRAGGRWSNQPQHF; CDR3 DNA: TGTGCCAGCAGTTTAAGGGCAGGGGGCCGTTGGAGCAATCAGCCCCAGCATTTT
V gene: TRBV19; D gene: TRBD1; clone size: once; J gene: TRBJ1-3; CDR3 protein: CASSTGTGGTKTSGNTIYF; CDR3 DNA: TGTGCCAGTAGTACAGGGACAGGGGGCACGAAGACCTCTGGAAACACCATATATTTT
V gene: TRBV4-3; D gene: .; clone size: .; J gene: TRBJ1-1; CDR3 protein: CASSQERGIAEAFF; CDR3 DNA: TGCGCCAGCAGCCAAGAGAGAGGGATCGCTGAAGCTTTCTTT
V gene: TRBV4-3; D gene: TRBD2; clone size: .; J gene: TRBJ2-7; CDR3 protein: CASSRGLATDEQYF; CDR3 DNA: TGCGCCAGCAGCCGGGGACTAGCTACCGACGAGCAGTACTTC
V gene: TRBV5-1; D gene: TRBD2; clone size: .; J gene: TRBJ2-5; CDR3 protein: CASSLGNSGRQGETQYF; CDR3 DNA: TGCGCCAGCAGCTTGGGGAATAGCGGGAGGCAAGGAGAGACCCAGTACTTC
V gene: TRBV11-1; D gene: .; clone size: .; J gene: TRBJ2-7; CDR3 protein: CASSLALANIYEQYF; CDR3 DNA: TGTGCCAGCAGCTTAGCCCTGGCAAACATCTACGAGCAGTACTTC
V gene: TRBV5-3; D gene: TRBD1; clone size: .; J gene: TRBJ1-1; CDR3 protein: CARHDRGRALNTEAFF; CDR3 DNA: TGTGCCAGACACGACAGGGGGAGGGCTTTGAACACTGAAGCTTTCTTT
V gene: TRBV7-2; D gene: .; clone size: .; J gene: TRBJ2-5; CDR3 protein: CASSLQGPGKETQYF; CDR3 DNA: TGTGCCAGCAGCTTACAAGGTCCAGGGAAAGAGACCCAGTACTTC
V gene: TRBV18; D gene: .; clone size: .; J gene: TRBJ1-3; CDR3 protein: CASSPSGGSGNTIYF; CDR3 DNA: TGTGCCAGCTCACCATCTGGAGGTTCTGGAAACACCATATATTTT
V gene: TRBV5-8; D gene: TRBD2; clone size: .; J gene: TRBJ2-3; CDR3 protein: CASSLGSTSGVITDTQYF; CDR3 DNA: TGTGCCAGCAGCTTGGGTTCGACTAGCGGGGTGATCACAGATACGCAGTATTTT
V gene: TRBV5-1; D gene: TRBD1; clone size: .; J gene: TRBJ1-2; CDR3 protein: CASSLQGAGDGYTF; CDR3 DNA: TGCGCCAGCAGCTTGCAGGGGGCGGGTGATGGCTACACCTTC
V gene: TRBV7-9; D gene: .; clone size: once; J gene: TRBJ2-7; CDR3 protein: CASSRDRTSYEQYF; CDR3 DNA: TGTGCCAGCAGCCGTGACAGGACCTCCTACGAGCAGTACTTC
V gene: TRBV2; D gene: TRBD2; clone size: .; J gene: TRBJ2-3; CDR3 protein: CASNKRGSSAQYF; CDR3 DNA: TGTGCCAGCAACAAGCGCGGGAGCTCGGCGCAGTATTTT
V gene: TRBV9; D gene: TRBD2; clone size: .; J gene: TRBJ2-3; CDR3 protein: CASSARLAGGTDTQYF; CDR3 DNA: TGTGCCAGCAGCGCTAGACTAGCGGGGGGGACAGATACGCAGTATTTT
V gene: TRBV4-1; D gene: .; clone size: .; J gene: TRBJ2-7; CDR3 protein: CASSQDKPEKQYF; CDR3 DNA: TGCGCCAGCAGCCAAGATAAGCCCGAGAAGCAGTACTTC
V gene: TRBV5-4; D gene: .; clone size: once; J gene: TRBJ2-3; CDR3 protein: CASSLGLQDTDTQYF; CDR3 DNA: TGTGCCAGCAGCTTGGGACTACAAGACACAGATACGCAGTATTTT
V gene: TRBV30; D gene: TRBD1; clone size: .; J gene: TRBJ1-4; CDR3 protein: CAWTSTGAGEKLFF; CDR3 DNA: TGTGCCTGGACATCGACAGGGGCCGGTGAAAAACTGTTTTTT
V gene: TRBV5-4; D gene: .; clone size: .; J gene: TRBJ2-2; CDR3 protein: CASSSPDWTNTGELFF; CDR3 DNA: TGTGCCAGCAGCTCCCCAGACTGGACGAACACCGGGGAGCTGTTTTTT
V gene: TRBV11-2; D gene: .; clone size: .; J gene: TRBJ2-3; CDR3 protein: CASSLVGGTGRDTQYF; CDR3 DNA: TGTGCCAGCAGCTTAGTAGGAGGAACAGGGAGAGATACGCAGTATTTT
V gene: TRBV28; D gene: .; clone size: .; J gene: TRBJ1-2; CDR3 protein: CASRGNYGYTF; CDR3 DNA: TGTGCCAGCCGGGGTAACTATGGCTACACCTTC
V gene: TRBV27; D gene: TRBD2; clone size: .; J gene: TRBJ2-7; CDR3 protein: CASSFVTSGSGEQYF; CDR3 DNA: TGTGCCAGCAGTTTCGTAACTAGCGGGAGTGGCGAGCAGTACTTC
V gene: TRBV7-8; D gene: .; clone size: few; J gene: TRBJ1-2; CDR3 protein: CASSLDGLRGYTF; CDR3 DNA: TGTGCCAGCAGCTTAGATGGGTTGCGGGGCTACACCTTC
V gene: TRBV28; D gene: .; clone size: .; J gene: TRBJ1-5; CDR3 protein: CASRSSRLPQPQHF; CDR3 DNA: TGTGCCAGCAGGTCCTCGAGGTTACCTCAGCCCCAGCATTTT